This T cell receptor (beta chain) was observed in a study of shared T cell receptors in the human thymus. TCRdb's table, derived via immunoSEQ multiplex PCR, lists solely in-frame clones and lacks some. This table holds about 380,000 clones, 85% to 95% found once. Germline CDR1 is SGHNT and CDR2 is YENEEA. The CDR3 sequence is 16 residues long. Losses at the gene ends were 6 bases for V and 4 bases for J; bases not matched to a gene: 11. This chain connects TRBV11-3 to TRBJ2-5; 10 bases match TRBD1. The sample taken for sequencing was thymocytes. The source of this sequence is a human donor. The CDR3 DNA follows: TGTGCCAGCAGACCCACCGGGACAGGGGATGGAGAGACCCAGTACTTC. It yields the protein CASRPTGTGDGETQYF. The full variable domain, with the rest looked up from reference TRBV11-3 and TRBJ2-5, is EAGVVQSPRYKIIEKKQPVAFWCNPISGHNTLYWYLQNLGQGPELLIRYENEEAVDDSQLPKDRFSAERLKGVDSTLKIQPAELGDSAVYLCASRPTGTGDGETQYFGPGTRLLVL.